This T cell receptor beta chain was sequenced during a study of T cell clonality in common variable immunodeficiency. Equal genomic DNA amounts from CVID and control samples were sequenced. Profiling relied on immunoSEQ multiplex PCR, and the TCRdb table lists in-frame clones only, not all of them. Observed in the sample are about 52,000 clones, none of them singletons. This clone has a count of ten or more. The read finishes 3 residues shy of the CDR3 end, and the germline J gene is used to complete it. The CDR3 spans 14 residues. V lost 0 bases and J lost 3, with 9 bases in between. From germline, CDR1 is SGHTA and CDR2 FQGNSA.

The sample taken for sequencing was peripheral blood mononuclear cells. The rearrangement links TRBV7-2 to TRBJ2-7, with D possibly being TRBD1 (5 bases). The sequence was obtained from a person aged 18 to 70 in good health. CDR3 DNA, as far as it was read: TGTGCCAGCAGCTTAGCGTGGCAGGGCTACGAG. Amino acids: CASSLAWQGYE. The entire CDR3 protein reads CASSLAWQGYEQYF.